This T cell receptor beta chain was observed in a study of cytomegalovirus exposure and HLA in healthy donors. Study information: HLA-typed donors were the source of about 85 million unique TCRs, which an early data release held.

This clone was observed a few times. Unmatched junction bases numbered 4, after V lost 10 bases and J lost 2 bases. Germline values: CDR1 MDHEN, CDR2 SYDVKM. CDR3 size: 12 residues. It was with 60 Vbeta and 13 Jbeta primers that the PCR ran. Profiling relied on immunoSEQ multiplex PCR, and the TCRdb table lists in-frame clones only, not all of them. The top ten clones hold 13% to 15% of a sample with roughly 200,000 clones, around 78% of them seen once. The chain uses TRBV28 and TRBJ2-5; the match to TRBD1 covers 7 bases. This receptor was identified in a woman aged 25-40 years in good health and CMV-seropositive. The sample taken for sequencing was PBMCs. The CDR3 DNA reads as TGTGCCACTGGGACAGCTCAAGAGACCCAGTACTTC. Translating it yields CATGTAQETQYF.